This T cell receptor beta chain was sequenced for a study of T cell responses to AZD1222 COVID-19 vaccine. Trimming took off 1 base at V and 9 bases at J, with 10 bases between the two ends. From germline, CDR1 is LGHDT and CDR2 YNNKEL (reference sequence). The CDR3 extends over 13 amino acids. Using immunoSEQ multiplex PCR, the repertoire was profiled, and TCRdb retains in-frame clones only, with some absent. The sample holds about 160,000 clones, around 91% seen once. The source was peripheral blood, collected on day 0 of AZD1222 vaccination. The sequence came from an adult in good health. The rearrangement joins TRBV3-1 (or the pseudogene TRBV3-2) to TRBJ2-4; D is unresolved. CDR3 nucleotide sequence: TGTGCCAGCAGCCAAGGGGTATTGGGCATTCAGTACTTC. Its protein is CASSQGVLGIQYF.